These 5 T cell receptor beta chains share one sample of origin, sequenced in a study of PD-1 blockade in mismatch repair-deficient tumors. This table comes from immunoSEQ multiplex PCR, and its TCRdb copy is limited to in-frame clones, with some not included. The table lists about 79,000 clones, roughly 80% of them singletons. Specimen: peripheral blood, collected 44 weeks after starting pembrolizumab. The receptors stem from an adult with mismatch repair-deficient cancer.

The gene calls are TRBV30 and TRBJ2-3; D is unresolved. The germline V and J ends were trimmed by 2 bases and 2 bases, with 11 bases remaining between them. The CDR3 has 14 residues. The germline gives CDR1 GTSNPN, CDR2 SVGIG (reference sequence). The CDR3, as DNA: TGTGCCTGGAGTAAAGCGACCCTCACAGATACGCAGTATTTT. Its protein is CAWSKATLTDTQYF.

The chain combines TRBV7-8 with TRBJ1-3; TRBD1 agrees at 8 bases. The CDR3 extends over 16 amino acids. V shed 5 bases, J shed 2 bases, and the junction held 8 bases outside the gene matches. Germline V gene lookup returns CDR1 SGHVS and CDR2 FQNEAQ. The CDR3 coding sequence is TGTGCCAGCAGCGGTGGACAGGGAAAAACTGGAAACACCATATATTTT. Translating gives CASSGGQGKTGNTIYF.

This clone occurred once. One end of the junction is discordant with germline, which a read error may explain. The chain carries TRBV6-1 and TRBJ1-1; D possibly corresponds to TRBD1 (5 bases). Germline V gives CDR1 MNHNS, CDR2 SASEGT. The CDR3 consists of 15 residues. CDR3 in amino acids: CASSVSGAANTEAFF. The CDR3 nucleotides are TGTGCCAGCAGTGTCAGCGGGGCAGCGAACACTGAAGCCTTCTTT.

The CDR3 here is CAWTRDTYGNTIYF. Written as DNA, the CDR3 is TGTGCCTGGACCCGGGACACCTATGGAAACACCATATATTTT. The chain links TRBV30 to TRBJ1-3; perhaps TRBD1 as D (6 bases). This CDR3 contains 14 residues. Trimming pared 4 bases from V and 3 bases from J, leaving 13 bases between. Germline CDR1 is GTSNPN and CDR2 is SVGIG (reference sequence).

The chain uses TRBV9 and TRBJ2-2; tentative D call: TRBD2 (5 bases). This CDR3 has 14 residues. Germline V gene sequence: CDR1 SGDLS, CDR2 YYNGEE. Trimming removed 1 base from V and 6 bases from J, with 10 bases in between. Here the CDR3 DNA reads TGTGCCAGCAGCGTACAAGGGAGCGCCGGGGAGCTGTTTTTT. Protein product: CASSVQGSAGELFF.